Each of the 17 T cell receptor beta chains below was sequenced from the same sample in a study of CD8+CD57+ T cells in acquired aplastic anemia. Genomic DNA acted as the template from which TCR beta VDJ combination and CDR3 sequence profiling were carried out. TCRdb reanalysed the reads using MiXCR and keeps one entry per CDR3 protein. The sample has 150,000 to 200,000 distinct CDR3 sequences, about three fifths seen once. The source material was sorted CD4+, CD8+, or CD8+CD57+ T cells (not recorded which) from PBMCs. The receptors were sampled from a human donor with severe aplastic anemia or a healthy control (not recorded which).

The chain carries TRBV7-2 and TRBJ2-7, with D tentatively TRBD2 (5 bases). Germline assignment: CDR1 SGHTA and CDR2 FQGNSA. The CDR3 totals 14 residues. Trimming cost V 1 base and J 6 bases, with 13 bases left between them. The DNA of the CDR3 is TGTGCCAGCAGCTTAGTGGGCTCGGGGTTCGAGCAGTACTTC. Translation: CASSLVGSGFEQYF.

The gene calls are TRBV7-9 and TRBJ1-2; a weak D match, TRBD1 (5 bases). CDR1 and CDR2 (germline): SEHNR, FQNEAQ (reference sequence). The V gene lost 6 bases and the J gene lost 8 bases, with 22 bases spanning the gap. The CDR3 is 15 amino acids. Here the CDR3 DNA reads TGTGCCAGCAGGAGCCAGGGTGTAGTCCACCAAGGCTACACCTTC. It yields the protein CASRSQGVVHQGYTF.

The chain is built from TRBV7-9 and TRBJ2-5; tentatively, D is TRBD1 (6 bases). Trimming shortened V by 5 bases and J by 1 base, and 14 bases separated the two germline ends. CDR1 is SEHNR, CDR2 FQNEAQ, per germline (reference sequence). The CDR3 has 15 residues. CDR3 sequence (DNA): TGTGCCAGCAGCCAAGTCGGGACACCCCAAGAGACCCAGTACTTC. This sequence encodes CASSQVGTPQETQYF.

This chain links TRBV19 with TRBJ2-5, with D perhaps TRBD2 (6 bases). Trimming cost V 4 bases and J 7 bases, with 13 bases left between them. The CDR3 sequence is 13 residues long. In germline, CDR1 is LNHDA, CDR2 SQIVND (reference sequence). The DNA of the CDR3 is TGTGCCAGTAGTACGGAGTCCGGGGGGACCCAGTACTTC. It is translated as CASSTESGGTQYF.

This clonotype was seen at least ten times. This rearrangement joins TRBV19 to TRBJ2-7; D is possibly TRBD1 (5 bases). Germline V CDR1 and CDR2: LNHDA, SQIVND (reference sequence). The germline V and J ends were trimmed by 5 bases and 4 bases, with 15 bases remaining between them. This CDR3 spans 14 amino acids. CDR3 nucleotide sequence: TGTGCCAGTAGTCTGACCCTAGGGGATTACGAGCAGTACTTC. Protein product: CASSLTLGDYEQYF.

The genes are TRBV15 and TRBJ1-2; the D gene is possibly TRBD1 (6 bases). This CDR3 has 14 residues. Looked up from germline, CDR1 is LNHNV and CDR2 is YYDKDF (reference sequence). V was clipped by 2 bases and J by 8 bases, with 15 bases between them. CDR3 in DNA: TGTGCCACCAGCAGATGGGACATGGTCGGAGGCTACACCTTC. Amino acids: CATSRWDMVGGYTF.

This clonotype was seen many times. The chain links TRBV24-1 to TRBJ2-1; possibly TRBD1 or TRBD2 for D (5 bases each). Germline V gene data show CDR1 as KGHDR and CDR2 as SFDVKD. This CDR3 is built from 15 residues. The V end was cut by 1 base, the J end by 5 bases, with 11 bases between. CDR3 in DNA: TGTGCCACCAGTGATTTTAGGGACGGGAACAATGAGCAGTTCTTC. Its protein is CATSDFRDGNNEQFF.

The gene calls are TRBV20-1 and TRBJ2-3, with D possibly called TRBD1 or TRBD2 (5 bases each). The ends were cut back, 6 bases at V and 3 bases at J, with 13 bases in the middle. The CDR3 runs 13 residues. CDR1 is DFQATT, CDR2 SNEGSKA, per germline (reference sequence). CDR3 sequence: CSAPGARTDTQYF. DNA of the CDR3: TGCAGTGCCCCCGGGGCGCGGACAGATACGCAGTATTTT.

This clonotype has just a few counts. The chain links TRBV24-1 to TRBJ1-1, with 9 bases fitting TRBD1. CDR1 and CDR2 from the germline V gene are KGHDR and SFDVKD. The J segment lost 10 bases and the V segment lost 1 base, leaving 15 bases of the junction unmatched. This CDR3 is 17 amino acids long. CDR3: CATSDFKEGTGKISAFF. The CDR3, as DNA: TGTGCCACCAGTGATTTCAAGGAAGGGACAGGGAAAATTTCAGCTTTCTTT.

J is TRBJ2-3 and V is TRBV29-1, with D possibly TRBD1 on 6 matching bases. CDR3 length equals 12 residues. Germline-derived CDR1 and CDR2 are SQVTM and ANQGSEA. The V end was cut by 0 bases, the J end by 5 bases, with 6 bases between. CDR3 sequence: CSVEEGQDTQYF. The CDR3 region has the DNA TGCAGCGTTGAAGAGGGACAAGATACGCAGTATTTT.

This chain connects TRBV7-9 to TRBJ2-7; 10 bases align to TRBD1. The CDR3 sequence is 13 residues long. The trim removed 6 bases at V and 5 bases at J, leaving 4 bases unmatched. The V gene's germline CDR1 is SEHNR and CDR2 FQNEAQ (reference sequence). Here the CDR3 DNA reads TGTGCCAGCAGTGAGACAGGGGGCAACGAGCAGTACTTC. Translated: CASSETGGNEQYF. Variable domain in full (rest from reference TRBV7-9 and TRBJ2-7): DTGVSQNPRHKITKRGQNVTFRCDPISEHNRLYWYRQTLGQGPEFLTYFQNEAQLEKSRLLSDRFSAERPKGSFSTLEIQRTEQGDSAMYLCASSETGGNEQYFGPGTRLTVT.

This clonotype was seen a single time. The J gene is TRBJ2-2, the V gene TRBV20-1; D remains unclear. V was pared by 1 base and J by 4 bases, with 7 bases between. CDR3 length equals 13 residues. In germline, CDR1 is DFQATT, CDR2 SNEGSKA (reference sequence). The DNA for the CDR3 is TGCAGTGCTAGAGTAGAAACCACCGGGGAGCTGTTTTTT. Amino acids: CSARVETTGELFF.

This clonotype was seen many times. This chain links TRBV2 with TRBJ1-1, with TRBD1 identical over 9 bases. Trimming cost V 8 bases and J 0 bases; bases outside gene matches: 16. Per germline, CDR1 SNHLY and CDR2 FYNNEI. CDR3 length equals 18 residues. The CDR3 nucleotides are TGTGCCAGCTGCGCAGTCGCACAGGGGGCGGCCGTGAACACTGAAGCTTTCTTT. Encoded protein: CASCAVAQGAAVNTEAFF.

This clonotype is medium-sized (0.01 to 0.1%) by share. V and J are TRBV4-1 and TRBJ1-1; the D is unclear. CDR3 size: 15 residues. Between the trimmed V and J ends, which lost 1 base and 0 bases, there was a span of 9 bases. CDR1 is MGHRA and CDR2 is YSYEKL in the germline V gene. CDR3 in amino acids: CASSQAGGLNTEAFF. In DNA, the CDR3 is TGCGCCAGCAGCCAAGCAGGCGGGCTGAACACTGAAGCTTTCTTT.

This clonotype came up a few times. The V call is TRBV27, the J call TRBJ2-7; either TRBD1 or TRBD2 may fit D (6 bases each). Germline CDR1 is MNHEY and CDR2 is SMNVEV (reference sequence). The CDR3 spans 13 residues. Trimming stripped 6 bases from V and 2 bases from J, with 11 bases between. CDR3 coding DNA: TGTGCCAGCAGCGGGGGCCCAACCTACGAGCAGTACTTC. Its protein is CASSGGPTYEQYF.

The chain combines TRBV7-2 with TRBJ1-5; no reliable D call. This CDR3 comprises 16 residues. In germline, CDR1 is SGHTA, CDR2 FQGNSA. The V end was cut by 3 bases, the J end by 4 bases, with 16 bases between. DNA for the CDR3: TGTGCCAGCAGCTTGGATTCATATGGGTGGAATCAGCCCCAGCATTTT. It is translated as CASSLDSYGWNQPQHF.

The chain uses TRBV20-1 and TRBJ2-3; D not resolved. The germline gives CDR1 DFQATT, CDR2 SNEGSKA (reference sequence). Trimming pared 4 bases from V and 0 bases from J, leaving 14 bases between. This CDR3 region has 15 residues. The CDR3, as DNA: TGCAGTGCTATACAATCGGATACTAGCACAGATACGCAGTATTTT. Protein sequence: CSAIQSDTSTDTQYF.